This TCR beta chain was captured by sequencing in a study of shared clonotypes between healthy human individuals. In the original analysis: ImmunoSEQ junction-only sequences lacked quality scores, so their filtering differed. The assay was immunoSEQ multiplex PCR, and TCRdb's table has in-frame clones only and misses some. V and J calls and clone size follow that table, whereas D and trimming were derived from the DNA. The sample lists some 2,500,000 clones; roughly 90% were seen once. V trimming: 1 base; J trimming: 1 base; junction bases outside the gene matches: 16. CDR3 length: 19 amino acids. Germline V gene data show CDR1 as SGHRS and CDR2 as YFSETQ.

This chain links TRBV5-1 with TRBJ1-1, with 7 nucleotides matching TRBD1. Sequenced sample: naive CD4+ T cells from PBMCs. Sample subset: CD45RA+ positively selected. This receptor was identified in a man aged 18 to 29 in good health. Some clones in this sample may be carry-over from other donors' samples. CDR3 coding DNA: TGCGCCAGCAGCTTGCTCCGGGACAGCTATCCCCCTGGGAACACTGAAGCTTTCTTT. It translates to CASSLLRDSYPPGNTEAFF. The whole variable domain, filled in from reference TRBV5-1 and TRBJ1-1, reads KAGVTQTPRYLIKTRGQQVTLSCSPISGHRSVSWYQQTPGQGLQFLFEYFSETQRNKGNFPGRFSGRQFSNSRSEMNVSTLELGDSALYLCASSLLRDSYPPGNTEAFFGQGTRLTVV.